What follows describes a single TCR beta chain. The data derive from a study of blood T cell repertoires in COVID-19. The V gene's germline CDR1 is LNHDA and CDR2 SQIVND (reference sequence). With 5 bases clipped from V and 4 bases from J, the junction kept 15 bases outside the gene matches. This CDR3 is built from 17 residues. Method: immunoSEQ multiplex PCR; TCRdb's copy keeps in-frame clones and lacks some. The profile shows more than 95,000 clones, around 87% of them singletons. The receptor was derived from a man in his forties or fifties with acute or convalescent COVID-19. The chain combines TRBV19 with TRBJ2-3, with 7 nucleotides matching TRBD2. The sample comprised peripheral blood. As DNA, the CDR3 is TGTGCCAGTAGTCGGAGGCGGGAGTTCAGGGTGTCAGATACGCAGTATTTT. As protein: CASSRRREFRVSDTQYF.